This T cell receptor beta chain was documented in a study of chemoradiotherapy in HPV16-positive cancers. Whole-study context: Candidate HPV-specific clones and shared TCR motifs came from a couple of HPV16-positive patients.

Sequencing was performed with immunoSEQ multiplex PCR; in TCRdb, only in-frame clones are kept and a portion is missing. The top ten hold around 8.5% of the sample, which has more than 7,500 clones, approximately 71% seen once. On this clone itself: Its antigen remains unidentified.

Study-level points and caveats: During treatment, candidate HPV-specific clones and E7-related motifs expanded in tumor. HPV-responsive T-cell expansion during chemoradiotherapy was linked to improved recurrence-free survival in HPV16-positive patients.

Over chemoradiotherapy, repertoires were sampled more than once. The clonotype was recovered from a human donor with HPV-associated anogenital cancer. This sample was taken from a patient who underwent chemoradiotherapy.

This CDR3 reads CASSFLNPNYGYTF. CDR3 nucleotides: TGTGCCAGCAGCTTTTTGAACCCCAACTATGGCTACACCTTC. The chain combines TRBV7-2 with TRBJ1-2, with unresolved D. Trimming pared 3 bases from V and 2 bases from J, leaving 10 bases between. The CDR3 consists of 14 residues. Germline loops: CDR1 SGHTA, CDR2 FQGNSA.